This T cell receptor (beta chain) was sequenced during a study of control samples from healthy donors and cancer patients (dated by TCRdb to the early 2020s). The library relied on the immunoSEQ multiplex PCR assay. This is the immuneACCESS table as TCRdb keeps it, with only in-frame sequences that have V and J called. A part of the clones is gone; compared with another copy, unresolved V genes explain less than half, and the rest is unexplained. The sample table shows about 78,000 clones, and 85% to 90% are seen once. The ten largest make up 7.5% to 8% of the sample. This clone turned up a few times. The target of this receptor is not known. Base quality data are lacking; no much larger clone is found one base away. The clonotype originates from a woman aged 55-75 years in good health. The sample was blood.

The CDR3 amino acid sequence is: CASSLAGGRQTQYF. In nucleotides, the sequence is TGCGCCAGCAGCTTGGCCGGGGGGAGGCAGACCCAGTACTTC. The receptor chain draws on TRBV5-1 and TRBJ2-5; TRBD2 matches 7 bases in the middle. Relative to germline, V is missing 0 bases and J is missing 6 bases, with 5 bases of the junction outside any gene match. The CDR3 goes from the cysteine to the phenylalanine over 14 residues. Of all the DNA, just the CDR3 is kept, 42 bases in frame from base 1. The germline V gene supplies CDR1 SGHRS and CDR2 YFSETQ. With the rest looked up from the reference TRBV5-1 and TRBJ2-5 genes rather than sequenced, the full variable domain is KAGVTQTPRYLIKTRGQQVTLSCSPISGHRSVSWYQQTPGQGLQFLFEYFSETQRNKGNFPGRFSGRQFSNSRSEMNVSTLELGDSALYLCASSLAGGRQTQYFGPGTRLLVL.